These T cell receptor beta chains were read from a single sample in a study of shared clonotypes between healthy human individuals. Generated by immunoSEQ multiplex PCR, the TCRdb table keeps only in-frame clones and is missing some. The data hold about 2.3 million clones, with approximately 95% observed a single time. The sequenced sample consisted of naive CD4+ T cells from PBMCs. The receptor set was obtained from a man younger than 35 in good health. Some clones in this sample may be carry-over from other donors' samples. The CDR3 runs from the conserved cysteine through the conserved F or W. A D gene is named only where the DNA matches it firmly. Rows may omit the clone size; those that give it use once, few, many or a size class.

>NA|TRBV18|TRBJ1-4|NA
TGTGCCAGCTCACCAGGGACACTTGCAACTAATGAAAAACTGTTTTTT
CASSPGTLATNEKLFF
>NA|TRBV6-5|TRBJ2-7|NA
TGTGCCAGCAGTTACCCCGGGACCAACCTACGGGAGCAGTACTTC
CASSYPGTNLREQYF
>TRBD2|TRBV5-1|TRBJ2-5|NA
TGCGCCAGCAGCCTAGGACTAGCGGGAGGCCAACAAGAGACCCAGTACTTC
CASSLGLAGGQQETQYF
>TRBD1|TRBV2|TRBJ1-2|NA
TGTGCCAGCAGTGAATATTTGGTCAGGGGGCGCGAATATGGCTACACCTTC
CASSEYLVRGREYGYTF
>NA|TRBV5-4|TRBJ2-1|NA
TGTGCCAGCAGACCCGGGACGGCTCCTTACAATGAGCAGTTCTTC
CASRPGTAPYNEQFF
>TRBD1|TRBV5-6|TRBJ1-1|NA
TGTGCCAGCAGCTGGGACAGAACCACTGAAGCTTTCTTT
CASSWDRTTEAFF
>NA|TRBV7-9|TRBJ2-7|NA
TGTGCCAGCAGCTCGAGAGACGGTGACTACGAGCAGTACTTC
CASSSRDGDYEQYF
>NA|TRBV27|TRBJ2-1|NA
TGTGCCAGCAGTTTACGGACAGCGGGAAGCTCCTACAATGAGCAGTTCTTC
CASSLRTAGSSYNEQFF
>NA|TRBV28|TRBJ1-5|NA
TGTGCCAGCAGTTTAGGTTCTACAGGGCCAAATCAGCCCCAGCATTTT
CASSLGSTGPNQPQHF
>TRBD2|TRBV5-1|TRBJ2-1|once
TGCGCCAGCAGCGAGTCACTAGCGGGAGACCAGTTCTTC
CASSESLAGDQFF
>TRBD1|TRBV7-2|TRBJ2-5|NA
TGTGCCAGCAGCAGAAATCCAGGGACAGGGCAAATGAAGACCCAGTACTTC
CASSRNPGTGQMKTQYF
>NA|TRBV14|TRBJ2-3|NA
TGTGCCAGCAGCGGGAGGTCTGCAGATACGCAGTATTTT
CASSGRSADTQYF
>NA|TRBV6-1|TRBJ2-7|NA
TGTGCCAGCAGGGGGACATCCAGCCTGGACGAGCAGTACTTC
CASRGTSSLDEQYF
>TRBD1|TRBV18|TRBJ2-7|NA
TGTGCCAGCTCACCACAGGGGACAGGGGGCTTCTACGAGCAGTACTTC
CASSPQGTGGFYEQYF
>TRBD1|TRBV6-6|TRBJ1-1|NA
TGTGCCAGCGGACAGGGGCACCGTGAAGCTTTCTTT
CASGQGHREAFF
>NA|TRBV6-1|TRBJ1-1|NA
TGTGCCAGCAGTTCCAGGGGCACTGAAGCTTTCTTT
CASSSRGTEAFF
>TRBD2|TRBV11-2|TRBJ2-7|NA
TGTGCCAGCAGCGCGACTAGCGGAACAGAGCAGTACTTC
CASSATSGTEQYF
>NA|TRBV11-2|TRBJ2-3|NA
TGTGCCAGCAGCCGCCTGATGGTTAGCACAGATACGCAGTATTTT
CASSRLMVSTDTQYF
>NA|TRBV28|TRBJ1-2|NA
TGTGCCAGCAGTTTACAGCGGGGTTTAATAGGAGGCTACACCTTC
CASSLQRGLIGGYTF
>TRBD1|TRBV10-3|TRBJ1-2|once
TGTGCCATCAGTGACCAGGGGGCGGCGTCGTACACCTTC
CAISDQGAASYTF
>NA|TRBV6-1|TRBJ2-5|NA
TGTGCCAGCACCGCGTCGAAACAAGAGACCCAGTACTTC
CASTASKQETQYF
>NA|TRBV2|TRBJ2-5|NA
TGTGCCAGCAGTGAAGGGAGTGAGACCCAGTACTTC
CASSEGSETQYF
>NA|TRBV2|TRBJ2-3|NA
TGTGCCAGCAGTGGGGAGAGCCGAGATACGCAGTATTTT
CASSGESRDTQYF
>TRBD1|TRBV6-4|TRBJ2-1|once
TGTGCCAGCAGTCGGGACAGCAGCTCCTACAATGAGCAGTTCTTC
CASSRDSSSYNEQFF
>NA|TRBV30|TRBJ2-2|NA
TGTGCCTGGAGTGTACTAAGGTTGACCGGGGAGCTGTTTTTT
CAWSVLRLTGELFF
>TRBD1|TRBV4-1|TRBJ2-7|NA
TGCGCCAGCAGCCCAGTAAGGGGGCAGGGATTCCTCGAGCAGTACTTC
CASSPVRGQGFLEQYF
>TRBD2|TRBV5-1|TRBJ2-5|NA
TGCGCCAGCAGCCCGCAGATCCTAGCGGCTCAAGAGACCCAGTACTTC
CASSPQILAAQETQYF
>NA|TRBV19|TRBJ2-7|NA
TGTGCCAGTAGTAGACACAGCTACGAGCAGTACTTC
CASSRHSYEQYF
>NA|TRBV7-9|TRBJ2-7|NA
TGTGCCAGCAGCTTAGGTGCCTCCTACGAGCAGTACTTC
CASSLGASYEQYF
>NA|TRBV18|TRBJ1-1|NA
TGTGCCAGCTCACCACCGTTTGGGGTGAACACTGAAGCTTTCTTT
CASSPPFGVNTEAFF
>NA|TRBV6-6|TRBJ1-1|NA
TGTGCCAGCAGTTACGGCCCCACTGAAGCTTTCTTT
CASSYGPTEAFF
>NA|TRBV7-2|TRBJ1-1|once
TGTGCCAGCAGCTTAGATATCGGCGTTAAGGCTTTCTTT
CASSLDIGVKAFF
>TRBD1|TRBV10-3|TRBJ2-2|NA
TGTGCCATCAGTGAAGGACAGGGGGCCAGCGGGGAGCTGTTTTTT
CAISEGQGASGELFF
>NA|TRBV6-4|TRBJ2-6|NA
TGTGCCAGCAGTGCCGTTCCAGTGTCCTCTGGGGCCAACGTCCTGACTTTC
CASSAVPVSSGANVLTF
>TRBD1|TRBV6-1|TRBJ1-5|NA
TGTGCCAGCAGCCTAATCAGGGGGAGCAATCAGCCCCAACATTTT
CASSLIRGSNQPQHF
>NA|TRBV7-2|TRBJ1-3|NA
TGTGCCAGCAGCTTAGCCGGGGAGGCAAACACCATATATTTT
CASSLAGEANTIYF
>NA|TRBV5-1|TRBJ2-1|NA
TGCGCCAGCAGCTTGGCGGACAATCCCTACAATGAGCAGTTCTTC
CASSLADNPYNEQFF
>TRBD1|TRBV5-1|TRBJ2-1|once
TGCGCCAGCAGCGGGGGACAGGGGACCTACAATGAGCAGTTCTTC
CASSGGQGTYNEQFF
>TRBD2|TRBV14|TRBJ2-7|NA
TGTGCCAGCAGCCAAGAACTATTGGGACCAGGACTAGCGGGAAGAAGGACCTACGAGCAGTACTTC
CASSQELLGPGLAGRRTYEQYF
>NA|TRBV18|TRBJ2-7|once
TGTGCCAGCTCACCGATCCTGGGCGGCTACTACGAGCAGTACTTC
CASSPILGGYYEQYF
>NA|TRBV28|TRBJ1-1|NA
TGTGCCAGCAGTTTATTGCCCCTTCTGAACACTGAAGCTTTCTTT
CASSLLPLLNTEAFF
>NA|TRBV10-3|TRBJ1-5|NA
TGTGCCATCAGTGATGCGGCAGGACTTAGCAATCAGCCCCAGCATTTT
CAISDAAGLSNQPQHF
>NA|TRBV28|TRBJ1-2|NA
TGTGCCAGCAGTTTTATATTCTGGGGCTATGGCTACACCTTC
CASSFIFWGYGYTF
>NA|TRBV7-9|TRBJ1-1|few
TGTGCCAGCAGCGAACGGGACGGTGAAGCTTTCTTT
CASSERDGEAFF
>NA|TRBV5-1|TRBJ2-7|NA
TGCGCCAGCAGCGCGAGTTACGAGCAGTACTTC
CASSASYEQYF
>NA|TRBV28|TRBJ1-1|NA
TGTGCCAGCAGTTCGCAGGGTCGGAACACTGAAGCTTTCTTT
CASSSQGRNTEAFF
>NA|TRBV5-1|TRBJ2-1|NA
TGCGCCAGCCTTGACAGGGGAGGGGAGCAGTTCTTC
CASLDRGGEQFF
>NA|TRBV6-4|TRBJ1-5|NA
TGTGCCAGCAGTGTCACCGGGACGGGACGCAATCAGCCCCAGCATTTT
CASSVTGTGRNQPQHF
>NA|TRBV20-1|TRBJ2-5|NA
TGCAGTGCCCGCCCCGAGCTGACCCAGTACTTC
CSARPELTQYF
>TRBD1|TRBV19|TRBJ2-7|NA
TGTGCCAGTAGTATCCCCGGGACAGCAACCTACGAGCAGTACTTC
CASSIPGTATYEQYF
>NA|TRBV19|TRBJ1-2|NA
TGTGCCAGTAGTAGGCTGGGGGCATATGGCTACACCTTC
CASSRLGAYGYTF
>NA|TRBV27|TRBJ1-1|once
TGTGCCAGCAGTTTATTTGGCAGAACTGAAGCTTTCTTT
CASSLFGRTEAFF
>NA|TRBV27|TRBJ1-1|NA
TGTGCCAGCAGTTTACTTTTCGGCGATCTGAACACTGAAGCTTTCTTT
CASSLLFGDLNTEAFF
>TRBD1|TRBV19|TRBJ1-2|NA
TGTGCCAGTAGTATAGATCAAAGTATCATCAGGACAGGGGATGGCTACACCTTC
CASSIDQSIIRTGDGYTF